Listed here is a single T cell receptor (beta chain). The CDR3 is made up of 14 amino acids. Germline trimming cut 7 bases from V and 6 bases from J; bases unmatched to any gene: 10. Germline V CDR1 and CDR2: KGHDR, SFDVKD. This sample stems from a study of blood T cell repertoires in COVID-19. In the study overall: Sources were T cells, B-cell-depleted T cells, or PBMCs; the material itself was cDNA or gDNA.

In the authors' workflow: By means of reference gene primer amplification, nucleated cell counts were estimated. Repertoires were generated with immunoSEQ multiplex PCR, while TCRdb's copy carries only in-frame clones and drops some. The D gene and trimming were derived from the DNA, and the V and J assignments and clone size from that table. Of about 430,000 clones listed, around 91% are singletons. This sequence originates from a man aged 25-45 years who had recovered from COVID-19. The material sequenced was PBMCs or T cells enriched from blood (not recorded which). The chain combines TRBV24-1 with TRBJ2-7; 8 positions agree with TRBD1. The CDR3 region is CATRGGQGFSEQYF. CDR3 in DNA: TGTGCCACCAGGGGCGGACAGGGATTCAGCGAGCAGTACTTC.